What follows is one TCR beta chain and its context. These data originate in a study of technical replicates of blood from a few donors. The germline gives CDR1 MDHEN, CDR2 SYDVKM. Germline trimming cut 2 bases from V and 7 bases from J; bases unmatched to any gene: 11. The CDR3 spans 17 residues. Libraries were prepared by immunoSEQ multiplex PCR; TCRdb keeps only in-frame clonotypes and omits some of them. The data hold around 62,000 clones, with 95% to 98% observed a single time. The sequenced sample was T cells isolated from PBMCs. The chain carries TRBV28 and TRBJ2-1; 10 positions agree with TRBD1. This receptor was identified in a human donor in good health. In nucleotides, the CDR3 is TGTGCCAGCAGTTTAGGGATTGGGACAGGGGAGAGAAATGAGCAGTTCTTC. Residues: CASSLGIGTGERNEQFF.